This T cell receptor beta chain originates from a study of CD8 T cells in Susac syndrome. Reverse transcription of about 0.45 to 1 ug RNA was performed with random hexamers. TCRdb reprocessed the immunoSEQ multiplex PCR reads with MiXCR, giving one entry per CDR3 protein. The data contain tens of thousands of distinct CDR3 sequences, about 93% of them singletons. Germline V gene lookup returns CDR1 SNHLY and CDR2 FYNNEI. The CDR3 has 15 residues. With 10 bases clipped from V and 0 bases from J, the junction kept 8 bases outside the gene matches. This receptor was taken from a human donor with Susac syndrome. V is TRBV2 and J is TRBJ2-3; TRBD1 agrees at 9 bases. The specimen was CD4+ T cells from PBMCs. The CDR3, as DNA: TGTGCCAACAGAAAACAGGGGGCTAGCACAGATACGCAGTATTTT. It encodes CANRKQGASTDTQYF. Complete variable domain (other parts from reference TRBV2 and TRBJ2-3): EPEVTQTPSHQVTQMGQEVILRCVPISNHLYFYWYRQILGQKVEFLVSFYNNEISEKSEIFDDQFSVERPDGSNFTLKIRSTKLEDSAMYFCANRKQGASTDTQYFGPGTRLTVL.